The 14 T cell receptor beta chains in this list originate from one sample, sequenced in a study of shared clonotypes between healthy human individuals. Sequencing used immunoSEQ multiplex PCR; TCRdb keeps in-frame clones, though not all of them. The sample consists of roughly 2,300,000 clones, under 95% of them appearing once. Sequenced sample: naive CD4+ T cells from PBMCs. The sample's subset: CD45RA+ positively selected. These receptors were collected from a young man in good health. Some clones in this sample may be carry-over from other donors' samples.

This chain links TRBV7-8 with TRBJ2-6; D remains unclear. Germline CDR1 SGHVS, CDR2 FQNEAQ. V was pared by 4 bases and J by 11 bases, with 6 bases between. This CDR3 is built from 11 residues. CDR3: CASSSRDVLTF. The DNA for the CDR3 is TGTGCCAGCAGCTCCCGGGACGTCCTGACTTTC.

The gene calls are TRBV5-1 and TRBJ2-7, with TRBD1 identical over 9 bases. The CDR3 covers 15 residues. The germline gives CDR1 SGHRS, CDR2 YFSETQ. V was clipped by 5 bases and J by 7 bases; unmatched bases: 13. CDR3 sequence reads: CASRRTGDPLGEQYF. The CDR3 region has the DNA TGCGCCAGCAGGCGGACAGGGGATCCCCTAGGAGAGCAGTACTTC. The variable domain in full, with the rest retrieved from reference TRBV5-1 and TRBJ2-7, is KAGVTQTPRYLIKTRGQQVTLSCSPISGHRSVSWYQQTPGQGLQFLFEYFSETQRNKGNFPGRFSGRQFSNSRSEMNVSTLELGDSALYLCASRRTGDPLGEQYFGPGTRLTVT.

The chain joins TRBV18 to TRBJ1-2; TRBD1 matches at 8 bases. CDR3 length equals 15 residues. CDR1 is KGHSH and CDR2 is LQKENI in the germline V gene. Trimming cost V 6 bases and J 8 bases; bases outside gene matches: 14. CDR3 protein: CASSDNRGSLGGYTF. The CDR3 coding sequence is TGTGCCAGCTCGGACAACAGGGGGAGTCTCGGCGGCTACACCTTC.

This rearrangement joins TRBV30 to TRBJ2-7, with a possible D match to TRBD2 (6 bases). V was trimmed by 3 bases and J by 2 bases, leaving 14 bases between them. This CDR3 has 14 amino acids. Germline V gene sequence: CDR1 GTSNPN, CDR2 SVGIG (reference sequence). The DNA of the CDR3 is TGTGCCTGGAGCTTGGGACTCGTCCCCTACGAGCAGTACTTC. It encodes CAWSLGLVPYEQYF.

This chain links TRBV5-6 with TRBJ2-1; 8 nucleotides match TRBD1. Trimming took 0 bases from V and 3 from J; bases not matched to a gene: 2. Germline V gene data show CDR1 as SGHDT and CDR2 as YYEEEE. CDR3 size: 15 residues. Written as DNA, the CDR3 is TGTGCCAGCAGCTTGGGCAGGGGGCTCTACAATGAGCAGTTCTTC. It specifies CASSLGRGLYNEQFF.

This clone was observed once. Because the CDR3's place on the DNA is in doubt, the DNA is left out and the CDR3 is given as listed by TCRdb. The chain employs TRBV1 and TRBJ1-2; the tabulated D call, TRBD1, remains unverified against the DNA. TRBV1 counts as a pseudogene. The CDR3 has 15 residues if both end residues are counted. The CDR3 reads CTSSPFGTGNYGYTF.

The chain combines TRBV5-1 with TRBJ2-3; D is unresolved. The CDR3 has 13 amino acids. The V end was cut by 0 bases, the J end by 4 bases, with 6 bases between. Germline values: CDR1 SGHRS, CDR2 YFSETQ. Here the CDR3 reads CASSLGTPDTQYF. CDR3 coding DNA: TGCGCCAGCAGCTTGGGGACGCCAGATACGCAGTATTTT.

The chain links TRBV11-2 to TRBJ1-2; TRBD1 agrees at 8 bases. CDR1 SGHAT and CDR2 FQNNGV come from the germline V gene. The CDR3 contains 14 residues. Unmatched junction bases numbered 7, after V lost 5 bases and J lost 5 bases. The CDR3 sequence: CASSPGQGTYGYTF. The CDR3 nucleotides read TGTGCCAGCAGCCCCGGACAGGGAACATATGGCTACACCTTC.

The chain carries TRBV2 and TRBJ1-4; weak D call: TRBD1 (6 bases). The length of the CDR3 is 14 residues. V gave up 7 bases and J gave up 7 bases, with 16 bases separating them. CDR1 and CDR2 from the germline V gene are SNHLY and FYNNEI. Written as DNA, the CDR3 is TGTGCCAGCAAATTAGAGGGGGATGGTGAAAAACTGTTTTTT. Translating gives CASKLEGDGEKLFF.

The V gene is TRBV5-6, the J gene TRBJ2-5, with 9 bases lining up with TRBD2. The CDR3 is 16 amino acids. Unmatched junction bases numbered 8, after V lost 4 bases and J lost 1 base. CDR1 is SGHDT and CDR2 is YYEEEE in the germline V gene. This CDR3 reads CASSQMGSGSQETQYF. The CDR3 DNA reads TGTGCCAGCAGCCAGATGGGTAGCGGGAGCCAAGAGACCCAGTACTTC. The full variable domain, its missing parts supplied by reference TRBV5-6 and TRBJ2-5, is DAGVTQSPTHLIKTRGQQVTLRCSPKSGHDTVSWYQQALGQGPQFIFQYYEEEERQRGNFPDRFSGHQFPNYSSELNVNALLLGDSALYLCASSQMGSGSQETQYFGPGTRLLVL.

The chain is built from TRBV9 and TRBJ2-3, with a possible D match to TRBD1 (6 bases). This CDR3 contains 15 residues. Looked up from germline, CDR1 is SGDLS and CDR2 is YYNGEE. Trimming left V 2 bases short and J 3 bases short, with 13 bases between. The CDR3 is CASSVTGHFTDTQYF. The CDR3 bases are TGTGCCAGCAGCGTGACAGGACACTTTACAGATACGCAGTATTTT.

The J gene is TRBJ1-1, the V gene TRBV20-1; D might be TRBD1 (5 bases). Germline V gene sequence: CDR1 DFQATT, CDR2 SNEGSKA (reference sequence). CDR3 size: 11 residues. V lost 7 bases to trimming and J lost 4 bases, with 10 bases between them. Here the CDR3 reads CSVQGPTEAFF. CDR3 DNA: TGCAGTGTGCAGGGACCCACTGAAGCTTTCTTT.

The V call is TRBV28, the J call TRBJ2-7; the match to TRBD1 covers 10 bases. CDR3 length equals 14 residues. J gave up 5 bases and V 8 bases, and 9 bases lay outside the gene matches. The V gene's germline CDR1 is MDHEN and CDR2 SYDVKM. The CDR3: CASLNRDRGNEQYF. CDR3 sequence (DNA): TGTGCCAGCCTAAATCGGGACAGGGGCAACGAGCAGTACTTC.

The DNA of the CDR3 is TGTGCCAGCAGCCAGCAAGGGGCTCCAGATACGCAGTATTTT. Protein: CASSQQGAPDTQYF. The chain joins TRBV14 to TRBJ2-3; a possible D gene is TRBD1 (5 bases). CDR1 SGHDN and CDR2 FVKESK come from the germline V gene. The germline V and J ends were trimmed by 3 bases and 4 bases, with 11 bases remaining between them. This CDR3 is 14 amino acids long.